The 25 T cell receptor beta chains given below trace back to one sample, sequenced in a study of blood T cell repertoires in COVID-19. Assay used: immunoSEQ multiplex PCR; TCRdb lists only in-frame clones, some missing. The table records roughly 200,000 clones, approximately 81% of them present only once. The sequencing input was PBMCs or T cells enriched from blood (not recorded which). All receptors derive from a man in his forties or fifties who had recovered from COVID-19.

This clone was seen a handful of times. J is TRBJ2-7 and V is TRBV15; possible D gene TRBD2, 5 bases. Germline values: CDR1 LNHNV, CDR2 YYDKDF (reference sequence). V lost 8 bases and J 1 base, leaving 21 bases between the germline ends. The CDR3 spans 16 residues. DNA of the CDR3: TGTGCCACCTCACCGTTTCCTCTTCAGCGGTCCTACGAGCAGTACTTC. It is translated as CATSPFPLQRSYEQYF.

The table lists this clone with a count of one. The V call is TRBV7-9, the J call TRBJ1-1; 7 nucleotides align to TRBD1. The germline CDR1 and CDR2 sequences are SEHNR and FQNEAQ (reference sequence). There are 14 residues in the CDR3. V gave up 5 bases and J gave up 0 bases; unmatched junction bases: 3. The CDR3 DNA is TGTGCCAGCAGCGGACAGGCGTTGAACACTGAAGCTTTCTTT. It yields the protein CASSGQALNTEAFF. Supplemented by reference TRBV7-9 and TRBJ1-1, the full variable domain reads DTGVSQNPRHKITKRGQNVTFRCDPISEHNRLYWYRQTLGQGPEFLTYFQNEAQLEKSRLLSDRFSAERPKGSFSTLEIQRTEQGDSAMYLCASSGQALNTEAFFGQGTRLTVV.

The chain has TRBV7-9 and TRBJ2-7; 9 bases are a match to TRBD1. Trimming removed 2 bases from V and 3 bases from J; junction bases left unmatched: 8. The CDR3 has 16 residues. CDR1 and CDR2 (germline): SEHNR, FQNEAQ (reference sequence). DNA of the CDR3: TGTGCCAGCAGCTTAACTTCAGGACAGGGGAGCTACGAGCAGTACTTC. Its protein product is CASSLTSGQGSYEQYF.

The rearrangement joins TRBV5-1 to TRBJ2-7, with TRBD2 identical over 13 bases. With 2 bases clipped from V and 6 bases from J, the junction kept 5 bases outside the gene matches. CDR1 is SGHRS, CDR2 YFSETQ, per germline. This CDR3 spans 15 amino acids. The CDR3 DNA follows: TGCGCCAGCAGCTTCGGACTAGCGGGAGTTCCCGAGCAGTACTTC. As protein: CASSFGLAGVPEQYF.

The chain has TRBV7-2 and TRBJ2-5; tentative D call: TRBD2 (5 bases). The CDR3 spans 15 residues. V lost 6 bases and J 7 bases, leaving 21 bases between the germline ends. The germline V gene has CDR1 SGHTA and CDR2 FQGNSA. CDR3 nucleotide sequence: TGTGCCAGCAGTTCCGGGATCCACAATTCCGGGACCCAGTACTTC. It yields the protein CASSSGIHNSGTQYF.

The chain carries TRBV11-2 and TRBJ2-7, with 7 bases matching TRBD1. Germline V lookup: CDR1 SGHAT, CDR2 FQNNGV. Trimming at V came to 2 bases and at J to 0 bases, leaving 1 base not matched to a gene. This CDR3 is built from 14 residues. CDR3 nucleotides: TGTGCCAGCAGCTTACAGGGGGTCTCCTACGAGCAGTACTTC. It specifies CASSLQGVSYEQYF. Supplemented by reference TRBV11-2 and TRBJ2-7, the full variable domain reads EAGVAQSPRYKIIEKRQSVAFWCNPISGHATLYWYQQILGQGPKLLIQFQNNGVVDDSQLPKDRFSAERLKGVDSTLKIQPAKLEDSAVYLCASSLQGVSYEQYFGPGTRLTVT.

This chain uses TRBV7-2 with TRBJ2-7, with 12 bases identical to TRBD1. This CDR3 has 16 amino acids. Looked up from germline, CDR1 is SGHTA and CDR2 is FQGNSA. With 5 bases clipped from V and 1 base from J, the junction kept 6 bases outside the gene matches. DNA for the CDR3: TGTGCCAGCAGCCAGCAGGGACAGGGGGCTTCCTACGAGCAGTACTTC. This sequence encodes CASSQQGQGASYEQYF.

This clone was observed once. The CDR3 protein is CASSYPGYSFGNTIYF. The CDR3 DNA sequence: TGTGCCAGCAGCTACCCTGGTTACAGTTTCGGAAACACCATATATTTT. The V gene is TRBV5-8, the J gene TRBJ1-3; D is ambiguous. This CDR3 has 16 residues. Trimming pared 3 bases from V and 4 bases from J, leaving 17 bases between. Germline V CDR1 and CDR2: SGHTS, YDEGEE.

The sample holds one count of this clone. This chain joins TRBV7-2 and TRBJ2-2, with D perhaps matching TRBD2 (6 bases). The CDR3 sequence is 16 residues long. V was cut by 3 bases and J by 3 bases, with 14 bases left in between. Germline V gives CDR1 SGHTA, CDR2 FQGNSA. The CDR3 loop reads CASSLIQAGYTGELFF. The CDR3, as DNA: TGTGCCAGCAGCTTGATTCAGGCGGGGTACACCGGGGAGCTGTTTTTT. Combining the CDR3 with reference TRBV7-2 and TRBJ2-2 gives the whole variable domain GAGVSQSPSNKVTEKGKDVELRCDPISGHTALYWYRQSLGQGLEFLIYFQGNSAPDKSGLPSDRFSAERTGGSVSTLTIQRTQQEDSAVYLCASSLIQAGYTGELFFGEGSRLTVL.

Only one count was recorded for this clone. This chain uses TRBV30 with TRBJ2-4; 9 bases are a match to TRBD2. The V gene end was trimmed by 0 bases and the J gene end by 0 bases; junction bases not matched to a gene: 6. The length of the CDR3 is 17 residues. CDR1 and CDR2 (germline): GTSNPN, SVGIG (reference sequence). The CDR3 here is CAWSVRLAALAKNIQYF. DNA of the CDR3: TGTGCCTGGAGTGTAAGACTAGCGGCCCTAGCCAAAAACATTCAGTACTTC.

As for this clone: Additional DNA sequences in this sample encode the identical CDR3. This rearrangement joins TRBV11-3 to TRBJ2-7, with a possible D match to TRBD2 (5 bases). Germline V gene data show CDR1 as SGHNT and CDR2 as YENEEA. Trimming took 5 bases from V and 0 from J, leaving 8 bases between them. There are 13 residues in the CDR3. The CDR3 reads CASSLTSSYEQYF. The CDR3 region has the DNA TGTGCCAGCAGCCTTACTAGCTCCTACGAGCAGTACTTC. Complete variable domain (other parts from reference TRBV11-3 and TRBJ2-7): EAGVVQSPRYKIIEKKQPVAFWCNPISGHNTLYWYLQNLGQGPELLIRYENEEAVDDSQLPKDRFSAERLKGVDSTLKIQPAELGDSAVYLCASSLTSSYEQYFGPGTRLTVT.

This clone was observed once. The chain carries TRBV19 and TRBJ2-2; 12 bases align to TRBD2. The germline gives CDR1 LNHDA, CDR2 SQIVND (reference sequence). The CDR3 is made up of 17 amino acids. With 4 bases clipped from V and 6 bases from J, the junction kept 9 bases outside the gene matches. CDR3 coding DNA: TGTGCCAGTAGTAAGCTAGCGGGAGGGACTTTCCCCGGGGAGCTGTTTTTT. Its protein is CASSKLAGGTFPGELFF.

The CDR3 sequence: CASSLFAASGNYNEQFF. For the CDR3, the DNA is TGTGCCAGCAGTTTATTTGCGGCTAGCGGGAACTACAATGAGCAGTTCTTC. This chain joins TRBV27 and TRBJ2-1, with TRBD2 matching 9 bases. Per the germline V gene, CDR1 is MNHEY and CDR2 is SMNVEV (reference sequence). The CDR3 contains 17 residues. V lost 1 base, J lost 3 bases, and 7 bases stayed unmatched.

Concerning this clone: Different DNA sequences within this sample yield the same CDR3. Here the CDR3 reads CASSQGSSSGNTIYF. CDR3 nucleotide sequence: TGCGCCAGCAGCCAAGGAAGCTCCTCTGGAAACACCATATATTTT. The V and J genes are TRBV4-3 and TRBJ1-3; D not certain. The V and J ends lost 1 base and 0 bases respectively, with 7 bases between them. The CDR3 consists of 15 residues. Per germline, CDR1 LGHNA and CDR2 YSLEER.

The rearrangement uses TRBV15 and TRBJ1-2; 11 bases map to TRBD1. The CDR3 has 16 amino acids. Per germline, CDR1 LNHNV and CDR2 YYDKDF (reference sequence). After removal of 4 bases from V and 2 bases from J, the junction contained 6 bases not matched to a gene. The CDR3 DNA reads TGTGCCACCAGCATTTCGGGACAGGGGGTAAACTATGGCTACACCTTC. It translates to CATSISGQGVNYGYTF. The full variable domain, with the rest looked up from reference TRBV15 and TRBJ1-2, is DAMVIQNPRYQVTQFGKPVTLSCSQTLNHNVMYWYQQKSSQAPKLLFHYYDKDFNNEADTPDNFQSRRPNTSFCFLDIRSPGLGDTAMYLCATSISGQGVNYGYTFGSGTRLTVV.

CDR3 DNA sequence: TGTGCCAGCAGTGAAGGGGCACAGAGAAATCAGCCCCAGCATTTT. Translated, it gives CASSEGAQRNQPQHF. The rearrangement links TRBV2 to TRBJ1-5; D is ambiguous. The CDR3 covers 15 residues. Germline CDR1 SNHLY, CDR2 FYNNEI. Trimming took off 1 base at V and 4 bases at J, with 11 bases between the two ends.

The chain has TRBV27 and TRBJ1-2, with 8 bases matching TRBD1. V was pared by 2 bases and J by 8 bases, with 7 bases of the junction left unmatched. Looked up from germline, CDR1 is MNHEY and CDR2 is SMNVEV (reference sequence). This CDR3 region has 14 residues. The CDR3 coding sequence is TGTGCCAGCAGTTTAGGACAGGGTCCCGGAGGCTACACCTTC. Translation gives CASSLGQGPGGYTF.

CDR3 nucleotides: TGTGCCAGCAGTCCAGGGACAGGACGAAGCTTGGGCTACACCTTC. Translated: CASSPGTGRSLGYTF. The rearrangement uses TRBV6-5 and TRBJ1-2, with 8 bases matching TRBD1. The CDR3 contains 15 residues. Germline values: CDR1 MNHEY, CDR2 SVGAGI. Trimming at V came to 5 bases and at J to 8 bases, leaving 13 bases not matched to a gene.

The genes are TRBV25-1 and TRBJ1-5; 9 bases agree with TRBD1. From germline, CDR1 is MGHDK and CDR2 SYGVNS. With V trimmed by 6 bases and J by 3 bases, 6 bases remained unmatched. The CDR3 runs 15 residues. The CDR3 protein is CASSGQGMDNQPQHF. The CDR3 DNA reads as TGTGCCAGCAGCGGACAGGGGATGGACAATCAGCCCCAGCATTTT.

This chain uses TRBV5-1 with TRBJ1-1; 7 bases match TRBD1. The CDR3 covers 16 residues. CDR1 and CDR2 (germline): SGHRS, YFSETQ. The J segment lost 3 bases and the V segment lost 2 bases, leaving 10 bases of the junction unmatched. The CDR3 DNA sequence: TGCGCCAGCAGCTTCTTTGCAGGGGGTGGTCACACTGAAGCTTTCTTT. Its translation is CASSFFAGGGHTEAFF.

The V and J genes are TRBV5-4 and TRBJ2-7, with 13 positions matching TRBD2. CDR1 is SGHNT and CDR2 is YYREEE in the germline V gene (reference sequence). J gave up 6 bases and V 2 bases, and 5 bases lay outside the gene matches. The CDR3 has 15 residues. CDR3 in DNA: TGTGCCAGCAGCTTCACTAGCGGGGGGGTAGGCGAGCAGTACTTC. Residues: CASSFTSGGVGEQYF.

The chain carries TRBV3-1 (or the pseudogene TRBV3-2) and TRBJ1-5; 8 nucleotides align to TRBD1. The junction had 3 bases not matched to a gene; V was cut back by 8 bases and J by 0 bases. The CDR3 runs to 14 residues. The germline V gene has CDR1 LGHDT and CDR2 YNNKEL (reference sequence). The CDR3: CASGTGHSNQPQHF. CDR3 nucleotide sequence: TGTGCCAGCGGGACAGGACATAGCAATCAGCCCCAGCATTTT.

This clone turned up a few times. The DNA for the CDR3 is TGTGCCAGCAACCACAAATATAGCAATCAGCCCCAGCATTTT. Encoded protein: CASNHKYSNQPQHF. The V call is TRBV6-5, the J call TRBJ1-5, with D unclear. Germline V gene data show CDR1 as MNHEY and CDR2 as SVGAGI. Trimming took 7 bases from V and 0 from J, leaving 10 bases between them. The CDR3 is 14 amino acids.

The chain uses TRBV4-1 and TRBJ1-4; D is undetermined. CDR1 MGHRA and CDR2 YSYEKL come from the germline V gene. The ends were cut back, 1 base at V and 3 bases at J, with 9 bases in the middle. The CDR3 length is 15 residues. This CDR3 is CASSQGRGANEKLFF. The CDR3, as DNA: TGCGCCAGCAGCCAAGGTCGGGGTGCTAATGAAAAACTGTTTTTT.

The gene calls are TRBV5-1 and TRBJ2-3, with a weak D call TRBD1 (5 bases). The CDR3 covers 16 residues. Between the trimmed V and J ends, which lost 3 bases and 0 bases, there was a span of 14 bases. The V gene's germline CDR1 is SGHRS and CDR2 YFSETQ. In DNA form, the CDR3 reads TGCGCCAGCAGCTCTTACAGGAGTCTGAGCACAGATACGCAGTATTTT. It codes for CASSSYRSLSTDTQYF.